This T cell receptor beta chain comes out of a study of PD-1 blockade in mismatch repair-deficient tumors. Overall study context: Patients had approximately 13 mismatch repair-deficient cancer types and were previously treated and progressing.

The CDR3 is 15 amino acids. The germline V and J ends were trimmed by 1 base and 3 bases, with 10 bases remaining between them. In germline, CDR1 is SGHTA, CDR2 FQGTGA. Libraries were prepared by immunoSEQ multiplex PCR; TCRdb keeps only in-frame clonotypes and omits some of them. The repertoire has about 120,000 clones, roughly 90% of them found once; the top ten carry about an eighth. Here the sequenced sample was peripheral blood, taken approximately 72 weeks after starting pembrolizumab. The sequence was obtained from an adult with mismatch repair-deficient cancer. J is TRBJ2-1 and V is TRBV7-3; a weak D match, TRBD2 (6 bases). The DNA of the CDR3 is TGTGCCAGCAGCTTAAACGGCGGGATCTACAATGAGCAGTTCTTC. It translates to CASSLNGGIYNEQFF.